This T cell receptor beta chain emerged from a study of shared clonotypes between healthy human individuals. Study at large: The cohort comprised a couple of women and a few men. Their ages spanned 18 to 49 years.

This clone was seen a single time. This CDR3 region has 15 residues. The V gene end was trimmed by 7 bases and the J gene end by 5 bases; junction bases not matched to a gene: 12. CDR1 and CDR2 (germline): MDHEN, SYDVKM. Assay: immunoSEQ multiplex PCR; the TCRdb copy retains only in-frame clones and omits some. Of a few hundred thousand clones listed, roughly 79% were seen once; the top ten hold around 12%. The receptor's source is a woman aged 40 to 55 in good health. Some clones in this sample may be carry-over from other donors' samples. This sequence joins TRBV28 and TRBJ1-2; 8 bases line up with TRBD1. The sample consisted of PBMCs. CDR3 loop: CASTYTDRGSYGYTF. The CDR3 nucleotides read TGTGCCAGCACCTACACCGACAGGGGAAGTTATGGCTACACCTTC.